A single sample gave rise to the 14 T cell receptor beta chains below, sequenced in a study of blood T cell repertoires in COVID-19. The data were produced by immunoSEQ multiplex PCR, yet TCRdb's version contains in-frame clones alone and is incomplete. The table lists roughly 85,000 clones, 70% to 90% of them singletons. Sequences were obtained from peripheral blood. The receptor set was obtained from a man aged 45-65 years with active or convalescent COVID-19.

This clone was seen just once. DNA of the CDR3: TGTGCCAGCAGCCAAAGTGGGGGCCAGCCCCAGCATTTT. It translates to CASSQSGGQPQHF. V usage is TRBV14 and J usage is TRBJ1-5; tentative D call: TRBD1 (6 bases). CDR3 size: 13 residues. Trimming took 2 bases from V and 7 from J, leaving 9 bases between them. Germline lookup yields CDR1 SGHDN and CDR2 FVKESK.

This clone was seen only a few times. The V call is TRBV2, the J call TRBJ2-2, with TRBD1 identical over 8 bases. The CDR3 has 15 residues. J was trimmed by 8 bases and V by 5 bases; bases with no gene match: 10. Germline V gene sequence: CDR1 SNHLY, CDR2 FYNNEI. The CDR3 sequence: CASSWDRQPTGELFF. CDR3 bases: TGTGCCAGCAGTTGGGACAGGCAACCGACGGGGGAGCTGTTTTTT.

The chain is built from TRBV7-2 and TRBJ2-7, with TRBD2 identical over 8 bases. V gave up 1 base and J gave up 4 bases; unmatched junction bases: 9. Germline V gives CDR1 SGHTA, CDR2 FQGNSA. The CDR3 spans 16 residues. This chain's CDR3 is CASSLVATSGSYEQYF. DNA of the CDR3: TGTGCCAGCAGCTTAGTAGCAACGAGCGGGAGTTACGAGCAGTACTTC. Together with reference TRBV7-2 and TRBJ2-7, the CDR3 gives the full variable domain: GAGVSQSPSNKVTEKGKDVELRCDPISGHTALYWYRQSLGQGLEFLIYFQGNSAPDKSGLPSDRFSAERTGGSVSTLTIQRTQQEDSAVYLCASSLVATSGSYEQYFGPGTRLTVT.

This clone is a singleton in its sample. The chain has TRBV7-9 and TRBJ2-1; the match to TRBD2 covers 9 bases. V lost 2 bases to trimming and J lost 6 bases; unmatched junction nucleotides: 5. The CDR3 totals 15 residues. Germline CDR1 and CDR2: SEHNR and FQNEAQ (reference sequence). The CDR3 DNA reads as TGTGCCAGCAGCTTAATAGCGGGAGTTCTCAATGAGCAGTTCTTC. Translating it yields CASSLIAGVLNEQFF. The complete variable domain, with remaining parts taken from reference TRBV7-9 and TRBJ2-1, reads DTGVSQNPRHKITKRGQNVTFRCDPISEHNRLYWYRQTLGQGPEFLTYFQNEAQLEKSRLLSDRFSAERPKGSFSTLEIQRTEQGDSAMYLCASSLIAGVLNEQFFGPGTRLTVL.

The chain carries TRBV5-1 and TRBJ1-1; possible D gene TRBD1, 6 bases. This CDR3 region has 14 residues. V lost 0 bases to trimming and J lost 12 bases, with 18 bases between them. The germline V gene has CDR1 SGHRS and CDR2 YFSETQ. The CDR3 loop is CASSLESLDSRSFF. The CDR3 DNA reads TGCGCCAGCAGCTTGGAATCCTTGGACAGCCGCTCTTTCTTT.

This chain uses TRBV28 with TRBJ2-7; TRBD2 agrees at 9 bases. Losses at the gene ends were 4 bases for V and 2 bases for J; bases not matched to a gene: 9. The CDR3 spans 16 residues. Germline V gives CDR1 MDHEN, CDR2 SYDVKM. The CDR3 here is CASSSPGLAAPYEQYF. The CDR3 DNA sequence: TGTGCCAGCAGTTCTCCGGGACTAGCAGCCCCCTACGAGCAGTACTTC. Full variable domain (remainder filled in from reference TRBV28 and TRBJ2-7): DVKVTQSSRYLVKRTGEKVFLECVQDMDHENMFWYRQDPGLGLRLIYFSYDVKMKEKGDIPEGYSVSREKKERFSLILESASTNQTSMYLCASSSPGLAAPYEQYFGPGTRLTVT.

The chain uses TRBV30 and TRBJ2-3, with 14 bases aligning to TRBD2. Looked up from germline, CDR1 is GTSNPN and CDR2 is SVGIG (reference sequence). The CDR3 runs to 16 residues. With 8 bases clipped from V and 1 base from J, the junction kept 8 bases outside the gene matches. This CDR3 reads CALRTSGGMRTDTQYF. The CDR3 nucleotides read TGTGCCCTACGGACTAGCGGGGGGATGCGCACAGATACGCAGTATTTT.

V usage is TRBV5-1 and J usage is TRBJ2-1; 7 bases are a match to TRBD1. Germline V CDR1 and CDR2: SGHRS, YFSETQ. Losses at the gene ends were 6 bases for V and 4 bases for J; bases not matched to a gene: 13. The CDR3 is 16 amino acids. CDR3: CASKAWVGTEYNEQFF. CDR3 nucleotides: TGCGCCAGCAAAGCTTGGGTTGGGACAGAATACAATGAGCAGTTCTTC.

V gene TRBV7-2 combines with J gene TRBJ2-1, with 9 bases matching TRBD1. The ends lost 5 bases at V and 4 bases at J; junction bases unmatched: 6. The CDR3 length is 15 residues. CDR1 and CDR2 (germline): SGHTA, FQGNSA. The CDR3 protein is CASSPWDRAYNEQFF. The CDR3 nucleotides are TGTGCCAGCAGCCCTTGGGACAGGGCGTACAATGAGCAGTTCTTC.

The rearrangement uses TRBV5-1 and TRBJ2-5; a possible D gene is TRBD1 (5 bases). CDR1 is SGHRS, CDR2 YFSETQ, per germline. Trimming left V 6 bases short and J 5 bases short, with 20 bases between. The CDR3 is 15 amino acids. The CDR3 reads CASTSHQQVFETQYF. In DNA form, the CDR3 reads TGCGCCAGCACCAGCCACCAACAGGTTTTCGAGACCCAGTACTTC.

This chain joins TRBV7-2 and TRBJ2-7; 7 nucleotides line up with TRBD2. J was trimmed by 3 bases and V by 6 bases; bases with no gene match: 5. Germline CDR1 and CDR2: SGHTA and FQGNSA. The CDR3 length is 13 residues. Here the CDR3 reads CASSRTSFYEQYF. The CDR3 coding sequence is TGTGCCAGCAGTCGGACTAGTTTCTACGAGCAGTACTTC. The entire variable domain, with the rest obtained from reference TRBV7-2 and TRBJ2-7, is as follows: GAGVSQSPSNKVTEKGKDVELRCDPISGHTALYWYRQSLGQGLEFLIYFQGNSAPDKSGLPSDRFSAERTGGSVSTLTIQRTQQEDSAVYLCASSRTSFYEQYFGPGTRLTVT.

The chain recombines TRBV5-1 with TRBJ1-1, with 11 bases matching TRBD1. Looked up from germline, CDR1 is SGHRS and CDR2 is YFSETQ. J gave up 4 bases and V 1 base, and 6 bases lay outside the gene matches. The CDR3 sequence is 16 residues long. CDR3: CASSLNKGQGATEAFF. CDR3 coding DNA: TGCGCCAGCAGCTTGAACAAAGGACAGGGGGCCACTGAAGCTTTCTTT. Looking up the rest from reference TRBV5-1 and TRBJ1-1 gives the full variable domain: KAGVTQTPRYLIKTRGQQVTLSCSPISGHRSVSWYQQTPGQGLQFLFEYFSETQRNKGNFPGRFSGRQFSNSRSEMNVSTLELGDSALYLCASSLNKGQGATEAFFGQGTRLTVV.

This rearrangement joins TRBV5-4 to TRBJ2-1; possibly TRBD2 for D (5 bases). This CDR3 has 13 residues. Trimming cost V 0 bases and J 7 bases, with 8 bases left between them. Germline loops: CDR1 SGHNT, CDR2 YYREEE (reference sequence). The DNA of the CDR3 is TGTGCCAGCAGCTTGGCCCCGGGGAATGAGCAGTTCTTC. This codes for CASSLAPGNEQFF.

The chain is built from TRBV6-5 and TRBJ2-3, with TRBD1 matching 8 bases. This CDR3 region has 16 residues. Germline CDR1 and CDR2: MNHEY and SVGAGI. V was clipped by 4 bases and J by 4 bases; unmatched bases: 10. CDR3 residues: CASSFQGADGADTQYF. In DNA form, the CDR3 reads TGTGCCAGCAGTTTCCAGGGGGCTGACGGGGCAGATACGCAGTATTTT.